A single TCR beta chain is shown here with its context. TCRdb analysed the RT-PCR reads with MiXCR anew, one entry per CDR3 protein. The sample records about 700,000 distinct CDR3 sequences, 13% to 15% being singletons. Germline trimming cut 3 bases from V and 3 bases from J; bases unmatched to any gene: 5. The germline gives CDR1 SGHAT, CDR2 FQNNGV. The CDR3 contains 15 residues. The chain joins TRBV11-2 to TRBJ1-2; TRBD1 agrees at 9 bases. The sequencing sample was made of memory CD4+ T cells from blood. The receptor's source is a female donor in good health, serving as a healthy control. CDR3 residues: CASSLGQGFDYGYTF. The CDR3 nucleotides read TGTGCCAGCAGCTTGGGACAGGGTTTTGACTATGGCTACACCTTC.